This T cell receptor (beta chain) was identified in a study of blood T cells in healthy people across ages. Using a J-beta primer mix together with a sample-barcoded 5' primer, a second PCR was run for roughly 6 to 11 cycles. In TCRdb, the 5' RACE reads were re-called with MiXCR into one record per CDR3 protein. Here the sample spans some 710,000 distinct CDR3 sequences, about a fifth being singletons. Study-wide points: Diversity estimates drawn from one million T cells were deemed underestimates.

In this sample, this clonotype turned up a few times. Its antigen is unidentified. With 2 bases removed from V and 2 bases from J, the gap between germline ends came to 16 bases. The CDR3 sequence is 17 residues long. Germline V gives CDR1 LGHDT, CDR2 YNNKEL (reference sequence). Material: blood. The clonotype was recovered from a man between 65 and 85 years old in good health. The V gene is TRBV3-1, the J gene TRBJ1-5; maybe TRBD1 (6 bases). The CDR3 region is CASSQRGGRTGNQPQHF. CDR3 in DNA: TGTGCCAGCAGCCAAAGGGGGGGGAGGACAGGCAATCAGCCCCAGCATTTT. Complete variable domain (other parts from reference TRBV3-1 and TRBJ1-5): DTAVSQTPKYLVTQMGNDKSIKCEQNLGHDTMYWYKQDSKKFLKIMFSYNNKELIINETVPNRFSPKSPDKAHLNLHINSLELGDSAVYFCASSQRGGRTGNQPQHFGDGTRLSIL.